This TCR beta chain emerged from a study of T cells after yellow fever vaccination. Looking at the study overall: SMART-Seq v4 Ultra Low Input prepared the low-cell-number fractions. The study's findings and limits: Just a small share of clonotypes turned up in the CD4 compartment as well as the CD8 compartment.

This clonotype is classed as medium-sized. What it recognizes is unknown. Germline CDR1 LNHNV, CDR2 YYDKDF (reference sequence). The CDR3 sequence is 14 residues long. V gave up 2 bases and J gave up 7 bases, with 14 bases separating them. Each CDR3 protein is one row after TCRdb ran MiXCR on the 5' RACE reads. The sample records 500,000 to 650,000 distinct CDR3 sequences, about 14% being singletons. Here the sequenced sample was PBMCs, taken on the day of the yellow fever booster vaccination. The sequence was collected from a man younger than 45 who received the YFV17D yellow fever vaccine. The V call is TRBV15, the J call TRBJ1-1, with TRBD1 as a possible D gene (5 bases). This CDR3 reads CATSRYGGFGEAFF. The CDR3 DNA follows: TGTGCCACCAGCAGATACGGGGGTTTTGGTGAAGCTTTCTTT.